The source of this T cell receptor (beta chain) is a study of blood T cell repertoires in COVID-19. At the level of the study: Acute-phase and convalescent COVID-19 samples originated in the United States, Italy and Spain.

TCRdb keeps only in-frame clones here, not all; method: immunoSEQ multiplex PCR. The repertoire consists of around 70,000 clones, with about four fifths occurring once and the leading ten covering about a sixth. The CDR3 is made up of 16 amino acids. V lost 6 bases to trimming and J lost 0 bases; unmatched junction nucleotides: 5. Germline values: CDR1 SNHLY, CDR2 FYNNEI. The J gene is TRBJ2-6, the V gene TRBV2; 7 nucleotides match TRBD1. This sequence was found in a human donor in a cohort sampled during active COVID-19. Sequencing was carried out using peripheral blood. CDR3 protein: CASRGWTGSGANVLTF. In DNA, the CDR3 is TGTGCCAGCAGGGGGTGGACAGGCTCTGGGGCCAACGTCCTGACTTTC.